Shown below are 26 T cell receptor beta chains from a single sample sequenced in a study of cytomegalovirus exposure and HLA in healthy donors. Profiled with immunoSEQ multiplex PCR; TCRdb holds only in-frame clones, not every one. The sample records 300,000 to 350,000 clones, around 90% being singletons. The sequenced sample consisted of PBMCs. The receptor source for this set is a man aged 30 to 39 in good health and CMV-seronegative.

The V and J genes are TRBV5-6 and TRBJ2-7, with D unresolved. V gave up 4 bases and J gave up 2 bases, with 10 bases separating them. CDR3 length equals 13 residues. The germline gives CDR1 SGHDT, CDR2 YYEEEE. The CDR3 loop reads CASSLTGTYEQYF. The CDR3 DNA follows: TGTGCCAGCAGCCTGACGGGTACCTACGAGCAGTACTTC. Drawing the rest from reference TRBV5-6 and TRBJ2-7, the complete variable domain is DAGVTQSPTHLIKTRGQQVTLRCSPKSGHDTVSWYQQALGQGPQFIFQYYEEEERQRGNFPDRFSGHQFPNYSSELNVNALLLGDSALYLCASSLTGTYEQYFGPGTRLTVT.

The gene calls are TRBV30 and TRBJ1-3; no definite D call. CDR3 size: 13 residues. Germline lookup yields CDR1 GTSNPN and CDR2 SVGIG (reference sequence). V lost 0 bases, J lost 4 bases, and 7 bases lay in between. The CDR3 sequence: CAWSVSSGNTIYF. For the CDR3, the DNA is TGTGCCTGGAGTGTATCAAGCGGAAACACCATATATTTT.

This chain uses TRBV6-5 with TRBJ2-7, with D perhaps matching TRBD2 (6 bases). Trimming pared 7 bases from V and 9 bases from J, leaving 13 bases between. The CDR3 has 11 amino acids. The V gene's germline CDR1 is MNHEY and CDR2 SVGAGI. The CDR3 loop reads CASNHGGRQYF. The CDR3 DNA follows: TGTGCCAGCAACCACGGGGGTAGGCAGTACTTC.

The genes are TRBV6-5 and TRBJ1-1; D unclear. The CDR3 length is 13 residues. Germline V lookup: CDR1 MNHEY, CDR2 SVGAGI. Trimming pared 0 bases from V and 4 bases from J, leaving 6 bases between. The CDR3 loop reads CASSYSARTEAFF. CDR3 bases: TGTGCCAGCAGTTACTCAGCCCGCACTGAAGCTTTCTTT.

V usage is TRBV20-1 and J usage is TRBJ1-2; perhaps TRBD1 as D (5 bases). CDR1 is DFQATT, CDR2 SNEGSKA, per germline (reference sequence). The CDR3 covers 11 residues. Trimming shortened V by 4 bases and J by 3 bases, and 6 bases separated the two germline ends. CDR3 in DNA: TGCAGTGCTACGACAGACTATGGCTACACCTTC. Its protein is CSATTDYGYTF.

This clone has just one count. This chain connects TRBV6-5 to TRBJ2-1; 8 bases are a match to TRBD2. CDR1 MNHEY and CDR2 SVGAGI come from the germline V gene. J lost 9 bases, V lost 4 bases, and 14 bases had no gene match. The CDR3 contains 16 residues. Written as DNA, the CDR3 is TGTGCCAGCAGTTTCACCGGGACTAGTAGGGGCAGTGAGCAGTTCTTC. This encodes CASSFTGTSRGSEQFF.

This clone was detected only a few times. The chain joins TRBV12-2 to TRBJ2-7; no DNA check was done on the table's D call, TRBD2. TRBV12-2 is termed a pseudogene. The CDR3 has 16 amino acids. Written as DNA, the CDR3 is TGTGCAAGTCGCTCCCGCGGGGTCATCTACACCTACGAGCAGTACTTC. Translated, it gives CASRSRGVIYTYEQYF.

The chain is built from TRBV5-1 and TRBJ2-1; 8 nucleotides agree with TRBD2. The length of the CDR3 is 16 residues. The germline gives CDR1 SGHRS, CDR2 YFSETQ. J was trimmed by 3 bases and V by 0 bases; bases with no gene match: 5. In DNA form, the CDR3 reads TGCGCCAGCAGCTTGGTCTCGGGGGGGCACTACAATGAGCAGTTCTTC. Translating gives CASSLVSGGHYNEQFF.

This chain connects TRBV4-1 to TRBJ1-6; possible D gene TRBD1, 6 bases. The CDR3 consists of 17 residues. Deletions cut 1 base from V and 9 bases from J, with 19 bases between. CDR1 MGHRA and CDR2 YSYEKL come from the germline V gene. The CDR3 spells CASSQVNRQARGSPLHF. The CDR3 nucleotides read TGCGCCAGCAGCCAAGTCAATAGACAGGCAAGGGGTTCACCCCTCCACTTT.

The chain employs TRBV5-6 and TRBJ1-6; D unclear. The V end was cut by 6 bases, the J end by 6 bases, with 13 bases between. Germline lookup yields CDR1 SGHDT and CDR2 YYEEEE. The CDR3 spans 14 residues. This CDR3 reads CASTPNGLNSPLHF. The CDR3 region has the DNA TGTGCCAGCACCCCCAACGGACTTAATTCACCCCTCCACTTT.

This chain uses TRBV7-8 with TRBJ1-1, with unresolved D. The V and J ends lost 3 bases and 2 bases respectively, with 13 bases between them. The germline gives CDR1 SGHVS, CDR2 FQNEAQ. The CDR3 consists of 15 residues. The CDR3: CASSLAVQSNTEAFF. The CDR3 nucleotides read TGTGCCAGCAGCTTGGCAGTCCAGTCCAACACTGAAGCTTTCTTT.

The chain couples TRBV29-1 to TRBJ2-1; the D gene is possibly TRBD2 (6 bases). V shed 5 bases and J shed 3 bases, with 14 bases lying between them. The CDR3 length is 14 residues. Germline assignment: CDR1 SQVTM and CDR2 ANQGSEA. The chain's CDR3 is CSVMRLGRYNEQFF. The CDR3 coding sequence is TGCAGCGTTATGAGACTAGGCCGCTACAATGAGCAGTTCTTC.

This clone was seen only once. This rearrangement joins TRBV19 to TRBJ2-2; 7 nucleotides align to TRBD1. Germline-derived CDR1 and CDR2 are LNHDA and SQIVND (reference sequence). The J segment lost 6 bases and the V segment lost 5 bases, leaving 3 bases of the junction unmatched. The CDR3 is 13 amino acids. In DNA, the CDR3 is TGTGCCAGTAGTGTCCAGGGGGCCGGGGAGCTGTTTTTT. Amino acid sequence: CASSVQGAGELFF.

Concerning this clone: The junction does not match germline at one end; this may be a read error. The chain couples TRBV7-2 to TRBJ2-3, with D perhaps matching TRBD2 (5 bases). Per the germline V gene, CDR1 is SGHTA and CDR2 is FQGNSA. The CDR3 is 14 amino acids. DNA of the CDR3: TGTGCCAGCAGCTTTTCCGGACTGAGTAGCAGTATAGATTTT. Amino acid sequence: CASSFSGLSSSIDF. Looking up the rest from reference TRBV7-2 and TRBJ2-3 gives the full variable domain: GAGVSQSPSNKVTEKGKDVELRCDPISGHTALYWYRQSLGQGLEFLIYFQGNSAPDKSGLPSDRFSAERTGGSVSTLTIQRTQQEDSAVYLCASSFSGLSSSIDFGPGTRLTVL.

This clone was observed a single time. This sequence joins TRBV10-3 and TRBJ1-2; no definite D call. Per germline, CDR1 ENHRY and CDR2 SYGVKD. The V end was cut by 2 bases, the J end by 4 bases, with 11 bases between. The CDR3 extends over 14 amino acids. The CDR3 here is CAISEGRVVYGYTF. CDR3 coding DNA: TGTGCCATCAGTGAGGGGAGGGTAGTCTATGGCTACACCTTC.

V usage is TRBV27 and J usage is TRBJ2-5; 8 nucleotides align to TRBD1. CDR3 length equals 14 residues. V trimming: 0 bases; J trimming: 5 bases; junction bases outside the gene matches: 2. Per the germline V gene, CDR1 is MNHEY and CDR2 is SMNVEV (reference sequence). CDR3 amino acids: CASSLSDRVETQYF. In DNA form, the CDR3 reads TGTGCCAGCAGTTTATCGGACAGGGTTGAGACCCAGTACTTC.

The chain employs TRBV5-4 and TRBJ1-4; 8 bases are shared with TRBD1. J lost 8 bases, V lost 4 bases, and 10 bases had no gene match. This CDR3 has 15 residues. Germline V lookup: CDR1 SGHNT, CDR2 YYREEE (reference sequence). CDR3: CASSITGGRGEKLFF. The DNA for the CDR3 is TGTGCCAGCAGCATTACAGGGGGACGCGGGGAAAAACTGTTTTTT.

This sequence joins TRBV6-1 and TRBJ2-3, with 11 positions matching TRBD1. Germline V gene data show CDR1 as MNHNS and CDR2 as SASEGT. V gave up 8 bases and J gave up 2 bases; unmatched junction bases: 6. This CDR3 comprises 15 residues. Here the CDR3 reads CASGQGASNTDTQYF. CDR3 nucleotides: TGTGCCAGCGGACAGGGGGCGAGTAACACAGATACGCAGTATTTT.

The V call is TRBV7-8, the J call TRBJ1-6, with D hard to call. The CDR3 loop spans 16 amino acids. Germline-derived CDR1 and CDR2 are SGHVS and FQNEAQ. The V gene lost 5 bases and the J gene lost 10 bases, with 21 bases spanning the gap. The CDR3 protein is CASSPERGRPNSPLHF. The DNA of the CDR3 is TGTGCCAGCAGCCCCGAAAGAGGTAGACCAAACTCACCCCTCCACTTT.

The CDR3 loop reads CASSMDRDGPNEKLFF. In DNA form, the CDR3 reads TGTGCCAGCAGCATGGACAGGGATGGGCCTAATGAAAAACTGTTTTTT. The chain combines TRBV21-1 with TRBJ1-4; the D segment call TRBD1 is taken from the table without a DNA check. TRBV21-1 is noted as a pseudogene. CDR3 size: 16 residues.

The gene calls are TRBV27 and TRBJ1-4, with D perhaps matching TRBD1 (5 bases). CDR3 length equals 14 residues. From germline, CDR1 is MNHEY and CDR2 SMNVEV (reference sequence). Trimming cost V 6 bases and J 4 bases, with 12 bases left between them. The chain's CDR3 is CASRGLRDNEKLFF. DNA of the CDR3: TGTGCCAGCAGGGGACTCAGGGATAATGAAAAACTGTTTTTT. The variable domain in full, with the rest retrieved from reference TRBV27 and TRBJ1-4, is EAQVTQNPRYLITVTGKKLTVTCSQNMNHEYMSWYRQDPGLGLRQIYYSMNVEVTDKGDVPEGYKVSRKEKRNFPLILESPSPNQTSLYFCASRGLRDNEKLFFGSGTQLSVL.

The gene calls are TRBV5-5 and TRBJ1-2, with 10 bases matching TRBD1. With V trimmed by 5 bases and J by 6 bases, 7 bases remained unmatched. The length of the CDR3 is 14 residues. The germline CDR1 and CDR2 sequences are SGHKS and YYEKEE (reference sequence). CDR3 DNA: TGTGCCAGCAGAAATAGGACAGGGGGTCATGGCTACACCTTC. This sequence encodes CASRNRTGGHGYTF.

The rearrangement uses TRBV5-4 and TRBJ1-4; the match to TRBD1 covers 10 bases. Germline V gives CDR1 SGHNT, CDR2 YYREEE (reference sequence). The junction had 5 bases not matched to a gene; V was cut back by 0 bases and J by 6 bases. The CDR3 has 16 amino acids. The CDR3 coding sequence is TGTGCCAGCAGCTTGGCCGTGGGGACAGGGGATGAAAAACTGTTTTTT. It encodes CASSLAVGTGDEKLFF.

This chain joins TRBV4-1 and TRBJ2-1; 8 nucleotides line up with TRBD2. J gave up 7 bases and V 5 bases, and 7 bases lay outside the gene matches. The CDR3 loop spans 14 amino acids. Germline CDR1 is MGHRA and CDR2 is YSYEKL. The chain's CDR3 is CASSEVAGRNEQFF. The CDR3 DNA reads as TGCGCCAGCAGCGAGGTAGCGGGAAGGAATGAGCAGTTCTTC.

V and J are TRBV6-5 and TRBJ2-7, with 7 positions matching TRBD1. Germline V gene data show CDR1 as MNHEY and CDR2 as SVGAGI. CDR3 length equals 15 residues. V was clipped by 6 bases and J by 3 bases; unmatched bases: 11. The CDR3: CASRDPGQIFYEQYF. CDR3 nucleotide sequence: TGTGCCAGCAGGGACCCGGGACAGATTTTCTACGAGCAGTACTTC.

The chain has TRBV7-9 and TRBJ1-4; D is uncertain. The CDR3 length is 16 residues. Trimming left V 2 bases short and J 8 bases short, with 18 bases between. Germline assignment: CDR1 SEHNR and CDR2 FQNEAQ (reference sequence). The CDR3 region has the DNA TGTGCCAGCAGCTTAACGGCAGGTCTAGAGGGAGAAAAACTGTTTTTT. Amino acid sequence: CASSLTAGLEGEKLFF. Combining the CDR3 with reference TRBV7-9 and TRBJ1-4 gives the whole variable domain DTGVSQNPRHKITKRGQNVTFRCDPISEHNRLYWYRQTLGQGPEFLTYFQNEAQLEKSRLLSDRFSAERPKGSFSTLEIQRTEQGDSAMYLCASSLTAGLEGEKLFFGSGTQLSVL.